These T cell receptor beta chains were read from a single sample in a study of blood T cells in healthy people across ages. MiXCR, run by TCRdb on the 5' RACE reads, gives a single entry per CDR3 protein. The sample carries over 300,000 distinct CDR3 sequences, about half recorded once. The source material was blood. The receptors here all came from a man in his fifties or sixties in good health. Each CDR3 is given with its conserved first and last residue. The D gene is left open where the match is weak. Clone size appears in some rows only: once, few, many, or a class for an expanded clone.

J	V	D	size	CDR3	DNA
TRBJ2-3	TRBV19	.	few	CASTLGGTGTDTQYF	TGTGCCAGTACCCTCGGCGGGACTGGCACAGATACGCAGTATTTT
TRBJ2-1	TRBV20-1	.	.	CSAAGVTWDDNEQFF	TGCAGTGCTGCCGGGGTTACGTGGGATGACAATGAGCAGTTCTTC
TRBJ1-2	TRBV5-6	.	.	CASSLVEGSAYTF	TGTGCCAGCAGCTTGGTGGAGGGTAGCGCCTACACCTTC
TRBJ2-7	TRBV24-1	.	few	CATRGSAGANEQYF	TGTGCCACCAGGGGGTCAGCCGGGGCTAATGAGCAGTACTTC
TRBJ2-3	TRBV7-9	.	.	CACSSAAGDSSTDTQYF	TGTGCCTGCAGCTCCGCGGCCGGGGACTCTTCTACAGATACGCAGTATTTT
TRBJ2-7	TRBV29-1	TRBD2	few	CSVAGLATYEQYF	TGCAGCGTTGCTGGACTAGCTACTTACGAGCAGTACTTC
TRBJ2-7	TRBV7-9	TRBD1	few	CASSGRQGDAYEQYF	TGTGCCAGCAGCGGTCGACAGGGGGACGCTTACGAGCAGTACTTC
TRBJ2-1	TRBV20-1	TRBD2	few	CSAEGLTTYNEQFF	TGCAGTGCTGAGGGACTAACCACCTACAATGAGCAGTTCTTC
TRBJ2-3	TRBV20-1	.	.	CSAMVPSTDTQYF	TGCAGTGCTATGGTCCCCAGCACAGATACGCAGTATTTT
TRBJ2-5	TRBV20-1	.	once	CSAPRSVPETQYF	TGCAGTGCTCCCAGGAGCGTCCCCGAGACCCAGTACTTC
TRBJ2-5	TRBV2	.	.	CASSLRDGKETQYF	TGTGCCAGCAGTCTCCGGGACGGGAAAGAGACCCAGTACTTC
TRBJ2-7	TRBV3-1	TRBD1	.	CASSPRTGMYEQYF	TGTGCCAGCAGCCCCCGGACAGGGATGTACGAGCAGTACTTC
TRBJ2-5	TRBV11-2	.	.	CASSLVQFQETQYF	TGTGCCAGCAGCTTAGTTCAGTTCCAAGAGACCCAGTACTTC
TRBJ1-2	TRBV7-9	TRBD1	.	CASSPFAGTGGDTF	TGTGCCAGCAGCCCATTCGCCGGGACAGGGGGTGACACCTTC
TRBJ2-5	TRBV4-2	.	.	CANSQEATSSYNEQYF	TGTGCCAACAGCCAAGAGGCCACCAGCTCCTACAATGAGCAGTACTTC
TRBJ1-6	TRBV6-6	TRBD1	few	CASSRDRVNSPLHF	TGTGCCAGCAGCCGGGACAGGGTTAATTCACCCCTCCACTTT
TRBJ2-1	TRBV7-9	TRBD2	few	CASSRGGEQFF	TGTGCCAGCAGCCGCGGGGGGGAGCAGTTCTTC
TRBJ2-6	TRBV9	.	.	CASSVEGVPVTGANVLTF	TGTGCCAGCAGCGTTGAGGGGGTCCCAGTGACTGGGGCCAACGTCCTGACTTTC
TRBJ2-1	TRBV29-1	.	.	CSLTARDTIYNEQFF	TGCAGCTTGACCGCCCGGGACACCATCTACAATGAGCAGTTCTTC
TRBJ2-3	TRBV6-2/TRBV6-3	TRBD2	.	CASSYASGEPSSTDTQYF	TGTGCCAGCAGTTACGCTAGCGGGGAACCTTCTAGCACAGATACGCAGTATTTT
TRBJ2-3	TRBV7-9	.	once	CASSLDRRGTDTQYF	TGTGCCAGCAGCTTAGACCGACGGGGAACAGATACGCAGTATTTT
TRBJ1-5	TRBV20-1	TRBD1	once	CSAKGTGGLSLQPQHF	TGCAGTGCGAAAGGGACAGGGGGCCTCTCTCTTCAGCCCCAGCATTTT
TRBJ2-1	TRBV6-1	.	once	CASVEGTSWGDEQFF	TGTGCCAGTGTGGAGGGAACTAGCTGGGGCGATGAGCAGTTCTTC
TRBJ1-2	TRBV28	.	.	CASSLVDGGYTF	TGTGCCAGCAGTTTGGTGGATGGGGGCTACACCTTC
TRBJ1-1	TRBV2	TRBD1	.	CASSGVGTGKNTEAFF	TGTGCCAGCAGTGGGGTGGGGACAGGGAAAAACACTGAAGCTTTCTTT
TRBJ2-1	TRBV7-8	TRBD2	.	CASSSVRGGYNEQFF	TGTGCCAGCAGCTCGGTGCGGGGAGGGTACAATGAGCAGTTCTTC
TRBJ2-6	TRBV25-1	.	.	CASSESTGANVLTF	TGTGCCAGCAGTGAATCAACTGGGGCCAACGTCCTGACTTTC
TRBJ1-2	TRBV4-2	TRBD1	.	CASSQVTGVFDYGYTF	TGTGCCAGCAGCCAAGTCACAGGGGTCTTCGACTATGGCTACACCTTC
TRBJ2-3	TRBV27	TRBD2	few	CASSQYPTSGGSIDTQYF	TGTGCCAGCAGTCAATACCCGACTAGCGGGGGGTCTATAGATACGCAGTATTTT
TRBJ1-2	TRBV5-5	TRBD1	.	CASSLKFRDRVLNYGYTF	TGTGCCAGCAGCTTGAAATTCCGGGACAGAGTCCTAAACTATGGCTACACCTTC
TRBJ2-1	TRBV18	TRBD2	.	CASSLPGLAGWEQFF	TGTGCCAGCTCACTACCGGGACTAGCGGGATGGGAGCAGTTCTTC
TRBJ2-1	TRBV20-1	TRBD2	few	CSALPGLAGVREQFF	TGCAGTGCTCTCCCGGGACTAGCGGGAGTTCGGGAGCAGTTCTTC
TRBJ1-2	TRBV28	TRBD1	.	CASSLLDRGDYGYTF	TGTGCCAGCAGTTTACTGGACAGGGGGGACTATGGCTACACCTTC
TRBJ2-3	TRBV7-9	TRBD2	.	CASSFAGGLSDTQYF	TGTGCCAGCAGCTTTGCGGGAGGTCTTTCAGATACGCAGTATTTT
TRBJ2-1	TRBV29-1	.	.	CSVTGTAYNEQFF	TGCAGCGTTACAGGGACCGCCTACAATGAGCAGTTCTTC
TRBJ2-7	TRBV6-6	.	.	CASSVQGSAQYF	TGTGCCAGCAGTGTACAGGGATCCGCGCAGTACTTC
TRBJ2-7	TRBV7-2	TRBD2	.	CASSQPPTSGRLYEQYF	TGTGCCAGCAGCCAACCACCGACTAGCGGGAGATTATACGAGCAGTACTTC
TRBJ2-3	TRBV12-3/TRBV12-4	TRBD2	once	CASRTSGGMRADTQYF	TGTGCCAGCAGGACTAGCGGGGGGATGAGAGCAGATACGCAGTATTTT
TRBJ2-6	TRBV25-1	.	.	CASSESRPSGANVLTF	TGTGCCAGCAGTGAGTCCCGGCCCTCTGGGGCCAACGTCCTGACTTTC
TRBJ1-2	TRBV27	TRBD1	.	CASSPRQGANYGYTF	TGTGCCAGCAGTCCAAGACAGGGGGCTAACTATGGCTACACCTTC
TRBJ2-5	TRBV2	TRBD1	.	CATRGKGTQYF	TGTGCCACCAGGGGGAAGGGGACCCAGTACTTC
TRBJ2-7	TRBV30	.	.	CAWIHSSYEQYF	TGTGCCTGGATTCACAGCTCCTACGAGCAGTACTTC
TRBJ1-1	TRBV12-3/TRBV12-4	.	.	CASSLTTAAEAFF	TGTGCCAGCAGCTTGACGACGGCCGCTGAAGCTTTCTTT
TRBJ2-6	TRBV3-1	.	.	CATGTYDSGANVLTF	TGTGCCACCGGGACATACGACTCTGGGGCCAACGTCCTGACTTTC
TRBJ2-7	TRBV7-6	.	.	CASSSGGGFSYEQYF	TGTGCCAGCTCCTCAGGGGGGGGTTTCTCCTACGAGCAGTACTTC
TRBJ2-7	TRBV20-1	.	many	CSARDRAGEDEQYF	TGCAGTGCTAGAGATCGCGCAGGGGAGGACGAGCAGTACTTC
TRBJ2-7	TRBV7-2	TRBD2	many	CASSLDSGRANEQYF	TGTGCCAGCAGCTTAGATAGCGGGAGGGCGAACGAGCAGTACTTC
TRBJ2-5	TRBV24-1	TRBD2	.	CATSAGGGRKRETQYF	TGTGCCACCAGTGCCGGGGGGGGGCGGAAGCGAGAGACCCAGTACTTC
TRBJ2-4	TRBV20-1	.	.	CSPLVLAKNIQYF	TGCAGTCCCCTCGTCCTAGCCAAAAACATTCAGTACTTC
TRBJ2-1	TRBV12-3/TRBV12-4	.	.	CASSLRQGTYNEQFF	TGTGCCAGCAGTTTAAGGCAGGGGACCTACAATGAGCAGTTCTTC
TRBJ2-7	TRBV18	TRBD2	.	CASSQRDLRRPGPYEQYF	TGTGCCAGCTCGCAGCGGGACCTCCGTCGGCCTGGGCCCTACGAGCAGTACTTC
TRBJ2-1	TRBV6-5	TRBD2	few	CASKPLLAGHYNEQFF	TGTGCCAGCAAACCCCTACTAGCGGGGCATTACAATGAGCAGTTCTTC